This entry concerns a single T cell receptor (beta chain). Its antigen is unknown. The sample holds no much larger clone one base away, and base qualities are not on file. This sample was taken from a study of human T cells and chemical hapten exposure (dated by TCRdb to about 2021). For the study in its entirety: For sensitization, 2% DPC in acetone was applied to an approximately 2 cm by approximately 2 cm area of upper inner arm skin. Throughout the roughly 23-week study period, patients were also given weekly therapeutic DPC doses on the scalp. Patch testing on the upper back used Finn chambers containing 0.01% DPC, with scoring done after 6 days according to International Contact Dermatitis Research Group standards. The mostly female patient cohort included alopecia areata with under or over 50% scalp involvement, alopecia totalis and alopecia universalis. Libraries were pooled for sequencing, and variation in per-sample TCR yields was attributed mainly to small differences in library volumes within the pool. Peripheral blood TCR repertoire changes were tracked in vivo in alopecia patients during primary and secondary sensitization to the hapten diphenylcyclopropenone (DPC). Patient blood was sampled pre-sensitization (week 0) and at 2, 6 and about 24 weeks after DPC sensitization. For TCR sequencing, blood came from about 28 alopecia patients at anywhere from one to four time points (pre-sensitization, 2, 6 and 24 weeks). General study outcomes and caveats: Significantly more large CDR3 similarity clusters were formed by expanded TCRs than by pre-sensitization or healthy control sets, consistent with antigen-driven responses. After repeated subsampling, the strength of the expansion versus patch-test correlation and the threshold at which it became significant changed. Patch test score correlated positively with the number of PT1 expanded TCRs, reaching significance at thresholds 8, 16 and 32 but not at 4. The number of TCRs above 1 in 1000 frequency did not change with DPC sensitization; there was no evidence of global repertoire structure alterations. Because every patient had alopecia, a presumed autoimmune disease, the patients' immune response might differ from that of healthy individuals.

Explained via the paper, the time point label denotes: pre-sensitization, week 0. In light of the paper, this sample's treatment or condition label describes: therapeutic diphenylcyclopropenone sensitization with weekly scalp DPC. At every patch-test visit, the blood draw took place before the patch test was put on. Patients were considered eligible if aged 18 to 70, diagnosed with alopecia and deemed suitable for DPC therapy, and patients were excluded if pregnant. Total RNA was extracted from unfractionated whole blood that had been collected in Tempus Blood RNA tubes. The library was produced with RACE. Sequencing took place on a NextSeq 500. During library preparation, unique molecular identifiers were attached to individual cDNA molecules so that TCRs could be counted quantitatively and reproducibly. Both TCR alpha and TCR beta chains were sequenced from each blood RNA sample. The paper's data handling went like this. Samples had a median of about 90,000 TCRs, with a range from roughly 23,224 to 700,000. V, J and CDR3 annotation of the TCR reads was carried out using the Decombinator software suite. Every sample was subsampled to the same number of TCRs (28,000) for the PS versus PT1 abundance plots. Expanded TCRs were defined as absent before sensitization and observed at least eight times at the 2-week time point. TCRdb took the public reads, trimmed them with fastp at Q25, ran MiXCR for clone calling and kept in-frame beta chains. Rows with a matching CDR3 protein are joined into one entry that keeps the most common DNA and genes. These V and J calls derive from TCRdb rather than the authors' analysis. Counted in this sample were tens of thousands of distinct CDR3 sequences; roughly 6.7% of them appeared once. The biggest ten clones account for approximately 1.6% of the sample.

This clonotype was obtained from a woman between 25 and 40 years old with alopecia areata. Some clones in this sample may be carry-over from other donors' samples. Material: whole blood, obtained in connection with sensitization to the hapten diphenylcyclopropenone (DPC).

Here is the DNA: TGTGCCAGCAGCGAGAGACAGGGGTTGGGTGAAAAACTGTTTTTT. Its product reads: CASSERQGLGEKLFF. Recombination linked TRBV25-1 to TRBJ1-4; 8 bases in the middle match TRBD1. As encoded in the germline V gene, CDR1 is MGHDK while CDR2 is SYGVNS. V ends up 6 bases short and J 7 bases short, with an unmatched junction base count of 10. The CDR3 holds 15 amino acids from the cysteine to the phenylalanine. Only the CDR3 region is kept as DNA, spanning 45 bases read in frame from base 1.